This TCR beta chain was captured by sequencing in a study of shared clonotypes between healthy human individuals. Study-level background: Three CD4 naive, three CD4 memory, two CD8 naive and one CD8 memory plate were used per donor.

Naive CD4+ cells were CD45RA-selected; the remaining cells were memory. Germline V gives CDR1 MNHNS, CDR2 SASEGT. V was pared by 3 bases and J by 0 bases, with 12 bases between. This CDR3 spans 16 amino acids. Using immunoSEQ multiplex PCR, the repertoire was profiled, and TCRdb retains in-frame clones only, with some absent. The sample lists a few hundred thousand clones, around 97% occurring once. This TCR was recovered from a woman under 40 in good health. The sequencing input was naive CD4+ T cells sorted from blood. Sample subset: CD45RA+ positively selected. This rearrangement joins TRBV6-1 to TRBJ1-5; D is unclear. The CDR3 here is CASSDVESYSNQPQHF. The CDR3 DNA sequence: TGTGCCAGCAGTGACGTGGAGAGCTATAGCAATCAGCCCCAGCATTTT.